This T cell receptor (beta chain) stems from a study of blood T cells in healthy people across ages. Study-wide background: About one barcoded TCR beta cDNA was captured per two T cells. Study observations and caveats: A greater number of naive CD4+ cells and higher diversity distinguished long-lived donors from aged donors.

Germline V gene data show CDR1 as SGHRS and CDR2 as YFSETQ. This CDR3 is 16 amino acids long. Between the trimmed V and J ends, which lost 3 bases and 4 bases, there was a span of 17 bases. A second roughly 6 to 11 cycle PCR used barcoded and J-beta primers. A single record per CDR3 protein comes from TCRdb applying MiXCR to the 5' RACE reads. The sample holds about 640,000 distinct CDR3 sequences; 58% are singletons and the top ten take over 35%. The donors, aged roughly 6 to 100, were healthy Caucasians from Russia. This clonotype was observed a handful of times. As yet, its antigen is unknown. This sequence joins TRBV5-1 and TRBJ2-1; D not certain. This clonotype was sampled from a man aged 55 to 70 in good health. Sequenced sample: blood. The CDR3 region is CASSSDPVAVYNEQFF. The DNA for the CDR3 is TGCGCCAGCAGCTCCGATCCAGTGGCGGTTTACAATGAGCAGTTCTTC.